A single sample is the source of the 27 T cell receptor beta chains below, sequenced in a study of blood T cell repertoires in COVID-19 (dated by TCRdb to the early 2020s). The method behind the library was the immunoSEQ multiplex PCR assay. The clones in this table, taken by TCRdb from immuneACCESS, are in-frame only. Not every clone is retained; where verified, under half of the shortfall comes from an unresolved V gene, and the cause of the rest is unknown. Within this sample are about 300,000 clones, with around 82% of them counted one time only. The ten largest clones capture around 1.2% of the sample. Sample: peripheral blood. These receptors originate from a woman in her forties or fifties with acute or convalescent COVID-19.

The chain carries TRBV5-1 and TRBJ2-5; no clear D. The CDR3 totals 13 residues. V lost 7 bases, J lost 2 bases, and 12 bases lay in between. Germline-derived CDR1 and CDR2 are SGHRS and YFSETQ. For the CDR3, the DNA is TGCGCCAGCGCAGTGGCGAGGCAAGAGACCCAGTACTTC. It codes for CASAVARQETQYF. Complete variable domain (other parts from reference TRBV5-1 and TRBJ2-5): KAGVTQTPRYLIKTRGQQVTLSCSPISGHRSVSWYQQTPGQGLQFLFEYFSETQRNKGNFPGRFSGRQFSNSRSEMNVSTLELGDSALYLCASAVARQETQYFGPGTRLLVL.

The gene calls are TRBV4-3 and TRBJ1-2; TRBD1 matches at 7 bases. Germline assignment: CDR1 LGHNA and CDR2 YSLEER. The CDR3 contains 15 residues. With 3 bases clipped from V and 3 bases from J, the junction kept 7 bases outside the gene matches. The DNA for the CDR3 is TGCGCCAGCAGCCACCTTCAGGGGGAAGACTATGGCTACACCTTC. As protein: CASSHLQGEDYGYTF.

J is TRBJ1-4 and V is TRBV6-1; D call uncertain. The CDR3 sequence is 15 residues long. Per the germline V gene, CDR1 is MNHNS and CDR2 is SASEGT. The ends were cut back, 2 bases at V and 4 bases at J, with 11 bases in the middle. The CDR3 region is CASSELGVYNEKLFF. CDR3 DNA: TGTGCCAGCAGTGAACTCGGGGTCTATAATGAAAAACTGTTTTTT.

The chain couples TRBV7-2 to TRBJ1-1; perhaps TRBD1 as D (5 bases). This CDR3 contains 14 residues. V dropped 5 bases and J dropped 9 bases, with 19 bases sitting between them. Per the germline V gene, CDR1 is SGHTA and CDR2 is FQGNSA. The CDR3 sequence is CASSAPQVGPKAFF. As DNA, the CDR3 is TGTGCCAGCAGCGCGCCACAGGTAGGGCCGAAAGCTTTCTTT.

CDR3 nucleotides: TGTGCCAGCAGGCCAGGGACAGGATTGAGGTATGGCTACACCTTC. Its translation is CASRPGTGLRYGYTF. The J gene is TRBJ1-2, the V gene TRBV27; TRBD1 agrees at 8 bases. The germline V gene encodes CDR1 MNHEY and CDR2 SMNVEV (reference sequence). With V trimmed by 6 bases and J by 5 bases, 11 bases remained unmatched. CDR3 size: 15 residues.

This clone was counted a single time. This rearrangement joins TRBV10-3 to TRBJ1-3, with 8 bases that match TRBD1. The J segment lost 0 bases and the V segment lost 4 bases, leaving 5 bases of the junction unmatched. The CDR3 consists of 16 residues. Germline lookup yields CDR1 ENHRY and CDR2 SYGVKD. The CDR3 coding sequence is TGTGCCATCAGTGGAGGACAGGGCCCCTCTGGAAACACCATATATTTT. Protein product: CAISGGQGPSGNTIYF.

The V gene is TRBV3-1 (or the pseudogene TRBV3-2), the J gene TRBJ1-2; 8 bases line up with TRBD1. The V and J ends lost 1 base and 4 bases, in that order; junction bases with no gene match: 5. Germline V lookup: CDR1 LGHDT, CDR2 YNNKEL (reference sequence). The CDR3 extends over 15 amino acids. This CDR3 reads CASSQGARGLYGYTF. CDR3 in DNA: TGTGCCAGCAGCCAAGGGGCCAGGGGGCTCTATGGCTACACCTTC.

The genes are TRBV5-1 and TRBJ1-2, with 9 bases lining up with TRBD1. The V and J ends lost 4 bases and 3 bases, in that order; junction bases with no gene match: 10. This CDR3 is 16 amino acids long. In germline, CDR1 is SGHRS, CDR2 YFSETQ. The CDR3 DNA reads TGCGCCAGCAGCCTGGGCGGACAGGGGCTCTACTATGGCTACACCTTC. This encodes CASSLGGQGLYYGYTF. Combining the CDR3 with reference TRBV5-1 and TRBJ1-2 gives the whole variable domain KAGVTQTPRYLIKTRGQQVTLSCSPISGHRSVSWYQQTPGQGLQFLFEYFSETQRNKGNFPGRFSGRQFSNSRSEMNVSTLELGDSALYLCASSLGGQGLYYGYTFGSGTRLTVV.

The chain uses TRBV5-1 and TRBJ2-5, with D possibly matching TRBD1 (6 bases). V lost 4 bases and J lost 4, with 11 bases in between. Germline loops: CDR1 SGHRS, CDR2 YFSETQ. This CDR3 has 13 amino acids. CDR3 in amino acids: CASSPTGTETQYF. In DNA form, the CDR3 reads TGCGCCAGCAGCCCAACAGGGACAGAGACCCAGTACTTC. The entire variable domain, with the rest obtained from reference TRBV5-1 and TRBJ2-5, is as follows: KAGVTQTPRYLIKTRGQQVTLSCSPISGHRSVSWYQQTPGQGLQFLFEYFSETQRNKGNFPGRFSGRQFSNSRSEMNVSTLELGDSALYLCASSPTGTETQYFGPGTRLLVL.

The genes are TRBV7-2 and TRBJ1-2, with D possibly being TRBD1 (5 bases). The germline V and J ends were trimmed by 5 bases and 5 bases, with 18 bases remaining between them. The CDR3 spans 15 residues. The germline V gene encodes CDR1 SGHTA and CDR2 FQGNSA. The CDR3 protein is CASSAGYDAEYGYTF. CDR3 bases: TGTGCCAGCAGCGCAGGGTACGACGCAGAGTATGGCTACACCTTC.

V and J are TRBV5-1 and TRBJ2-2; 8 positions agree with TRBD1. Per the germline V gene, CDR1 is SGHRS and CDR2 is YFSETQ. The ends lost 2 bases at V and 5 bases at J; junction bases unmatched: 5. The CDR3 is 15 amino acids. Here the CDR3 reads CASSLTGTGTGELFF. The CDR3 DNA sequence: TGCGCCAGCAGCTTAACCGGGACAGGAACCGGGGAGCTGTTTTTT.

With regard to this clone: Additional DNA sequences in this sample encode the identical CDR3. The chain has TRBV18 and TRBJ1-1; 11 nucleotides agree with TRBD1. The V and J ends lost 3 bases and 4 bases, in that order; junction bases with no gene match: 1. The CDR3 runs to 14 residues. Germline values: CDR1 KGHSH, CDR2 LQKENI. The CDR3 spells CASSPGTGGTEAFF. The CDR3 DNA reads TGTGCCAGCTCACCCGGGACAGGGGGCACTGAAGCTTTCTTT.

The gene calls are TRBV19 and TRBJ1-2; D gene unclear. V lost 5 bases, J lost 4 bases, and 17 bases lay in between. The CDR3 covers 15 residues. Germline CDR1 reads LNHDA; CDR2 reads SQIVND (reference sequence). This chain's CDR3 is CASSSSGRLVYGYTF. In DNA form, the CDR3 reads TGTGCCAGTAGTTCATCGGGGAGACTTGTCTATGGCTACACCTTC.

V usage is TRBV7-2 and J usage is TRBJ2-7; TRBD2 matches at 11 bases. Trimming took 5 bases from V and 4 from J; bases not matched to a gene: 7. From germline, CDR1 is SGHTA and CDR2 FQGNSA. The CDR3 extends over 15 amino acids. The CDR3 loop is CASSTTSGSWYEQYF. The CDR3 nucleotides read TGTGCCAGCAGCACAACTAGCGGGAGTTGGTACGAGCAGTACTTC.

The chain links TRBV18 to TRBJ1-2, with unresolved D. Germline assignment: CDR1 KGHSH and CDR2 LQKENI. With 3 bases removed from V and 2 bases from J, the gap between germline ends came to 13 bases. The CDR3 is 15 amino acids. The CDR3 nucleotides read TGTGCCAGCTCACCGTGGAGCGTAGAGAACTATGGCTACACCTTC. This translates into CASSPWSVENYGYTF.

The genes are TRBV15 and TRBJ1-3; unclear D gene. Germline CDR1 reads LNHNV; CDR2 reads YYDKDF (reference sequence). V lost 0 bases, J lost 4 bases, and 10 bases lay in between. The CDR3 loop spans 15 amino acids. The CDR3 DNA sequence: TGTGCCACCAGCAGAGAGGCGGATGCGGGAAACACCATATATTTT. Amino acid sequence: CATSREADAGNTIYF.

This clone has only one observation. The chain is built from TRBV10-3 and TRBJ2-3, with 10 bases identical to TRBD2. The CDR3 loop spans 15 amino acids. Germline lookup yields CDR1 ENHRY and CDR2 SYGVKD. V shed 8 bases and J 6 bases; nucleotides not matched to a gene: 11. CDR3 region: CAIWEYGTSEDTQYF. The CDR3 DNA sequence: TGTGCCATCTGGGAATACGGGACTAGCGAGGATACGCAGTATTTT.

This rearrangement joins TRBV30 to TRBJ1-2, with TRBD1 as a possible D gene (5 bases). The V gene's germline CDR1 is GTSNPN and CDR2 SVGIG (reference sequence). The CDR3 consists of 13 residues. The V end was cut by 2 bases, the J end by 3 bases, with 10 bases between. CDR3 nucleotide sequence: TGTGCCTGGAGTTTTGGCAGGGACTATGGCTACACCTTC. It translates to CAWSFGRDYGYTF.

The V call is TRBV30, the J call TRBJ2-7; perhaps TRBD1 as D (6 bases). Trimming removed 4 bases at V and 3 bases at J, with 13 bases between. The CDR3 totals 13 residues. Germline V gene lookup returns CDR1 GTSNPN and CDR2 SVGIG (reference sequence). CDR3 nucleotide sequence: TGTGCCTGGAACTGGGGGACAAACTACGAGCAGTACTTC. Its translation: CAWNWGTNYEQYF.

This chain connects TRBV7-3 to TRBJ2-1, with a possible D match to TRBD2 (6 bases). V dropped 3 bases and J dropped 10 bases, with 16 bases sitting between them. CDR3 size: 14 residues. CDR1 and CDR2 (germline): SGHTA, FQGTGA. CDR3 sequence: CASSLGLVGREQFF. CDR3 in DNA: TGTGCCAGCAGCTTGGGACTCGTTGGAAGGGAGCAGTTCTTC.

This clone came up once. The genes are TRBV7-9 and TRBJ2-7; 10 bases map to TRBD1. The CDR3 spans 15 residues. The ends lost 3 bases at V and 5 bases at J; junction bases unmatched: 7. In germline, CDR1 is SEHNR, CDR2 FQNEAQ (reference sequence). The CDR3 region is CASSFDRGLGDEQYF. The CDR3 DNA follows: TGTGCCAGCAGCTTTGACAGGGGGCTCGGCGACGAGCAGTACTTC.

The CDR3 nucleotides read TGTGCCAGCAGTTACAGGGGTTCACCCCTCCACTTT. Protein sequence: CASSYRGSPLHF. The V call is TRBV6-5, the J call TRBJ1-6; maybe TRBD1 (5 bases). The CDR3 sequence is 12 residues long. Per germline, CDR1 MNHEY and CDR2 SVGAGI. The V gene lost 2 bases and the J gene lost 9 bases, with 5 bases spanning the gap.

The chain combines TRBV6-2 or TRBV6-3 with TRBJ1-2, with 7 positions matching TRBD1. V lost 0 bases and J lost 6; bases outside the gene matches: 4. The CDR3 runs to 14 residues. The V gene's germline CDR1 is MNHEY and CDR2 SVGEGT. Written as DNA, the CDR3 is TGTGCCAGCAGTTACTCAGGGGGCGCAAATGGCTACACCTTC. It translates to CASSYSGGANGYTF.

The chain uses TRBV30 and TRBJ2-2, with 8 bases that match TRBD2. CDR1 and CDR2 from the germline V gene are GTSNPN and SVGIG (reference sequence). There are 15 residues in the CDR3. V was clipped by 4 bases and J by 1 base; unmatched bases: 5. CDR3 sequence: CAWNSGGVNTGELFF. CDR3 nucleotide sequence: TGTGCCTGGAATTCGGGGGGGGTGAACACCGGGGAGCTGTTTTTT.

The rearrangement joins TRBV6-5 to TRBJ1-6; TRBD1 is a possible D gene (6 bases). Germline V lookup: CDR1 MNHEY, CDR2 SVGAGI. Trimming cost V 2 bases and J 8 bases, with 10 bases left between them. This CDR3 has 14 amino acids. For the CDR3, the DNA is TGTGCCAGCAGTTACGCAGGGGTCGATTCACCCCTCCACTTT. It yields the protein CASSYAGVDSPLHF.

The chain joins TRBV27 to TRBJ2-7; D gene unclear. Germline-derived CDR1 and CDR2 are MNHEY and SMNVEV (reference sequence). The CDR3 extends over 16 amino acids. Between the trimmed V and J ends, which lost 8 bases and 3 bases, there was a span of 23 bases. CDR3 in DNA: TGTGCCAGCCGTAGCCCCATAGGCGGAAGGAGCTACGAGCAGTACTTC. Its translation: CASRSPIGGRSYEQYF.

This chain links TRBV30 with TRBJ2-1; D is undetermined. There are 14 residues in the CDR3. Per the germline V gene, CDR1 is GTSNPN and CDR2 is SVGIG (reference sequence). V lost 3 bases and J lost 3, with 12 bases in between. The CDR3 here is CAWRISPYYNEQFF. As DNA, the CDR3 is TGTGCCTGGAGAATTTCTCCCTACTACAATGAGCAGTTCTTC.